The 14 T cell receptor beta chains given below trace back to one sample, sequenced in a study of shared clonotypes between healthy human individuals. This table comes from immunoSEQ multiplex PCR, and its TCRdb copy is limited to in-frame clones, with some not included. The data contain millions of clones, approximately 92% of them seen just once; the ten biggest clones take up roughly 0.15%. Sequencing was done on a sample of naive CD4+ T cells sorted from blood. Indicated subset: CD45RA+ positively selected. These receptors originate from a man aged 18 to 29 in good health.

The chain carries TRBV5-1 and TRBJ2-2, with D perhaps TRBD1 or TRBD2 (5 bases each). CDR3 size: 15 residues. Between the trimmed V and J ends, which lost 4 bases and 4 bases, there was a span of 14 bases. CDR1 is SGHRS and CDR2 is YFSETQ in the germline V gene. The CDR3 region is CASSDPGRSTGELFF. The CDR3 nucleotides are TGCGCCAGCAGCGACCCGGGACGATCCACCGGGGAGCTGTTTTTT.

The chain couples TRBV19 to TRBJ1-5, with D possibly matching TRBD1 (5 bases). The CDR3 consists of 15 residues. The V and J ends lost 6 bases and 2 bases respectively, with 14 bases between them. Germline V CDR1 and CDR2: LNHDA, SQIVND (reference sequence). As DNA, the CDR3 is TGTGCCAGTAGAATGGAGGGGATCGGCAATCAGCCCCAGCATTTT. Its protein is CASRMEGIGNQPQHF.

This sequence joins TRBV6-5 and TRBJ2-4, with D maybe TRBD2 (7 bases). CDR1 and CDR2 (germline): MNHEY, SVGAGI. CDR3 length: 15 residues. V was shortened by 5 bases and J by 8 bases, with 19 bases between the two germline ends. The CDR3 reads CASSPPQGRGHIQYF. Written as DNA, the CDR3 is TGTGCCAGCAGTCCCCCCCAGGGGCGGGGGCACATTCAGTACTTC.

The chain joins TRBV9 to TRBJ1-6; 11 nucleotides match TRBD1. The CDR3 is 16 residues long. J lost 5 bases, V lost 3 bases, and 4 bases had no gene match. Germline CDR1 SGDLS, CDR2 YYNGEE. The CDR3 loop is CASSARDRGDNSPLHF. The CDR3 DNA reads TGTGCCAGCAGCGCCCGGGACAGGGGGGATAATTCACCCCTCCACTTT.

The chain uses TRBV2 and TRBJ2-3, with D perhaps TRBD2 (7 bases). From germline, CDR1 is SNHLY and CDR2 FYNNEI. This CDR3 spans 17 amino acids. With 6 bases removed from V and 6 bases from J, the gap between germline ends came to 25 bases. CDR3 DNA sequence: TGTGCCAGCAGCCCCCTACAGGGAGGGAGAGGCAGGGATACGCAGTATTTT. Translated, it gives CASSPLQGGRGRDTQYF.

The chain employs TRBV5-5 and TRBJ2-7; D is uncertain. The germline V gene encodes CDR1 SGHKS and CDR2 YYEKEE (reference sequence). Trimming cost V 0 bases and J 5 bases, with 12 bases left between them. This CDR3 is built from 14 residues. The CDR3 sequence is CASSLGRTAHEQYF. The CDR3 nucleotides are TGTGCCAGCAGCTTGGGCAGGACGGCCCACGAGCAGTACTTC.

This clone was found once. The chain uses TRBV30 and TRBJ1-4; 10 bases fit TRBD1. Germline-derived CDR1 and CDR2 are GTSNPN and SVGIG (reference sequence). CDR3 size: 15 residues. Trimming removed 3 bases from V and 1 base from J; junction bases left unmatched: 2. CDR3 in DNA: TGTGCCTGGAGAAGGGACAGGGGAACTAATGAAAAACTGTTTTTT. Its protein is CAWRRDRGTNEKLFF.

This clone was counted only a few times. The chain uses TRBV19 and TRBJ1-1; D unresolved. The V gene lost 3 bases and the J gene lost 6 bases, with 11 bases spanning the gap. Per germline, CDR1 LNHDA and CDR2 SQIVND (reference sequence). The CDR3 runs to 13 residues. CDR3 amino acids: CASSMIPGAEAFF. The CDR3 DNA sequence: TGTGCCAGTAGTATGATACCTGGCGCTGAAGCTTTCTTT. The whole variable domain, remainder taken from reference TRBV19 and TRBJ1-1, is DGGITQSPKYLFRKEGQNVTLSCEQNLNHDAMYWYRQDPGQGLRLIYYSQIVNDFQKGDIAEGYSVSREKKESFPLTVTSAQKNPTAFYLCASSMIPGAEAFFGQGTRLTVV.

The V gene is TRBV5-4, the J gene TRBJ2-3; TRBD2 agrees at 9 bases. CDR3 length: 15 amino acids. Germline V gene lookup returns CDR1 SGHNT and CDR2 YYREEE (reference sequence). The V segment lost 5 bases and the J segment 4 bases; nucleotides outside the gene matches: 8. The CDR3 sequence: CASSLASGNADTQYF. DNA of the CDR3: TGTGCCAGCAGTCTTGCTAGCGGGAACGCAGATACGCAGTATTTT.

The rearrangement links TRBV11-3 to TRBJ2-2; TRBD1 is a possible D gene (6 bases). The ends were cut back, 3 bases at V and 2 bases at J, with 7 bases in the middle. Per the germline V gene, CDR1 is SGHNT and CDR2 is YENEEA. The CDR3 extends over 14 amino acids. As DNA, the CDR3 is TGTGCCAGCAGCTTGGACAGCAACACCGGGGAGCTGTTTTTT. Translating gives CASSLDSNTGELFF.

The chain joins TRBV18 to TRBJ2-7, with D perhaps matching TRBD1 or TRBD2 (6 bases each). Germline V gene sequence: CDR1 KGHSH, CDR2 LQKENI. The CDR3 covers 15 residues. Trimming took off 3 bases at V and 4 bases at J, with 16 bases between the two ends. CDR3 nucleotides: TGTGCCAGCTCACCCCAGAGACAGGAGGGGTACGAGCAGTACTTC. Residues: CASSPQRQEGYEQYF.

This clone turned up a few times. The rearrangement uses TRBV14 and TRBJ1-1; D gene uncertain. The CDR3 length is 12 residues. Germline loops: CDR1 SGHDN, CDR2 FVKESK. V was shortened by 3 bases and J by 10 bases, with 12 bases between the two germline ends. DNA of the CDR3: TGTGCCAGCAGCCAGAATTCAGTCGGAGCTTTCTTT. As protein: CASSQNSVGAFF. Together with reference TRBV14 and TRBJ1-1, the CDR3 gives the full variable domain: EAGVTQFPSHSVIEKGQTVTLRCDPISGHDNLYWYRRVMGKEIKFLLHFVKESKQDESGMPNNRFLAERTGGTYSTLKVQPAELEDSGVYFCASSQNSVGAFFGQGTRLTVV.

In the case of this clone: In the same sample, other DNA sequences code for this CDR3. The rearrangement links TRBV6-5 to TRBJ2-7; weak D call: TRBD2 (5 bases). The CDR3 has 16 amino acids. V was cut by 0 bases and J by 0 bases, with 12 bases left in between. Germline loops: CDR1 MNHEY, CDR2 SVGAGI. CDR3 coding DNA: TGTGCCAGCAGTTACTCGAAGCTCCGGGGCTCCTACGAGCAGTACTTC. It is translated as CASSYSKLRGSYEQYF.

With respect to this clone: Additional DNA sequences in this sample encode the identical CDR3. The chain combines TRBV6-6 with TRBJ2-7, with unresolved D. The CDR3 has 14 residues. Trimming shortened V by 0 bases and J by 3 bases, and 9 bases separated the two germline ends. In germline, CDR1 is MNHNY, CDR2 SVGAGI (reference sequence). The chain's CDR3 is CASSYSSVSYEQYF. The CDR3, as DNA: TGTGCCAGCAGTTACTCTTCCGTTAGCTACGAGCAGTACTTC.